This T cell receptor (beta chain) stems from a study of T-cell memory formation after mild COVID-19. Study results and caveats: Mainly CM and EM harbored the contracting CD4+ clones; mainly EMRA harbored the CD8+ ones. Memory from before infection featured some responding clones, which suggests cross-reactive memory joined.

This clonotype showed up just a few times. Its antigen remains unidentified. The germline CDR1 and CDR2 sequences are SQVTM and ANQGSEA. The length of the CDR3 is 15 residues. V was pared by 1 base and J by 7 bases, with 16 bases between. Constant-segment-primed 5'RACE gave TCR alpha and TCR beta cDNA libraries with sample barcodes and UMIs. MiXCR, applied by TCRdb to the 5' RACE reads, yields one record per CDR3 protein. The sample has about 250,000 distinct CDR3 sequences; approximately 15% are singletons. The chain has TRBV29-1 and TRBJ1-4; no definite D call. The sequenced sample consisted of PBMCs or a T cell subset sorted from them (not recorded which). This TCR derives from an adult woman who had mild COVID-19 (a few samples of this study predate the infection). Cell type and time point are not known. The CDR3 DNA reads TGCAGCGTTGAAGCACTCAGCTCCTGGGGTGAAAAACTGTTTTTT. It encodes CSVEALSSWGEKLFF.